The 31 T cell receptor beta chains below were found in one sample sequenced in a study of T cells in women clearing cervical HPV infection. Clones were sequenced by immunoSEQ multiplex PCR, and TCRdb holds only the in-frame ones, with some missing. The clone table shows around 19,000 clones, with the ten largest holding 6.7%. The specimen sequenced was blood buffy coat. The receptors stem from a woman between 18 and 69 years old with a cervical HPV16 infection that either progressed to CIN3+ or cleared (not recorded which).

About this clone: The CDR3 extends 3 residues past the end of the read, so its final part is completed from the germline J gene. The chain joins TRBV7-6 to TRBJ2-1; TRBD2 matches 9 bases. Unmatched junction bases numbered 10, after V lost 1 base and J lost 9 bases. Looked up from germline, CDR1 is SGHVS and CDR2 is FNYEAQ. The CDR3 is 16 amino acids. CDR3 DNA, as far as it was read: TGTGCCAGCAGCTTAGGTCTAGCGGGGCCCCCCGGTGAG. Protein sequence: CASSLGLAGPPGE. The entire CDR3 is CASSLGLAGPPGEQFF.

Notes on this clone: The read finishes 3 residues shy of the CDR3 end, and the germline J gene is used to complete it. The chain employs TRBV13 and TRBJ1-5; 7 bases agree with TRBD1. Germline V gene sequence: CDR1 PRHDT, CDR2 FYEKMQ (reference sequence). V gave up 5 bases and J gave up 4 bases; unmatched junction bases: 5. The CDR3 extends over 14 amino acids. The CDR3 bases that were read are TGTGCCAGCAGCATGGGACAGCTAAATCAGCCC. Translating gives CASSMGQLNQP. In full, the CDR3 is CASSMGQLNQPQHF.

On this clone: The read falls 3 residues short of the CDR3 end, and the missing part is taken from the germline J gene. Other nucleotide sequences in the sample specify the same CDR3. The V call is TRBV18, the J call TRBJ1-1; D not certain. The length of the CDR3 is 16 residues. The germline gives CDR1 KGHSH, CDR2 LQKENI. CDR3 region: CASSPPLAGVGETAFF. CDR3 DNA, as far as it was read: TGTGCCAGCTCACCACCGTTAGCGGGAGTAGGAGAGACA.

A note on this clone: The CDR3 extends 3 residues past the end of the read, so its final part is completed from the germline J gene. The rearrangement joins TRBV20-1 to TRBJ1-5; D gene uncertain. Germline V gene lookup returns CDR1 DFQATT and CDR2 SNEGSKA (reference sequence). The ends were cut back, 5 bases at V and 0 bases at J, with 17 bases in the middle. The CDR3 loop spans 16 amino acids. CDR3 loop: CSAGSSLAGSNQPQHF. CDR3 bases read: TGCAGTGCTGGCAGCAGTTTAGCGGGTAGCAATCAGCCC.

Worth noting for this clone: The read finishes 3 residues shy of the CDR3 end, and the germline J gene is used to complete it. The chain joins TRBV18 to TRBJ2-2, with D possibly matching TRBD1 (5 bases). CDR1 and CDR2 (germline): KGHSH, LQKENI. The length of the CDR3 is 15 residues. The CDR3 loop reads CASSPLNRPREKLFF. CDR3 DNA, as far as it was read: TGTGCCAGCTCACCCTTAAACAGGCCAAGGGAAAAG.

Worth noting for this clone: The read is 3 residues too short to cover the CDR3 end, so that end is filled in from the germline J gene. V is TRBV7-9 and J is TRBJ1-2, with D possibly matching TRBD1 (5 bases). The CDR3 is 15 amino acids. Germline V gives CDR1 SEHNR, CDR2 FQNEAQ (reference sequence). CDR3: CASSSPAGGYNDYTF. Incomplete CDR3 DNA: TGTGCCAGCAGTTCGCCAGCGGGGGGTTACAATGAC.

In regard to this clone: The read gets to within 3 residues of the CDR3 end, and the germline J gene fills in the rest. This chain joins TRBV5-6 and TRBJ2-3; TRBD2 aligns across 7 bases. CDR3 length: 15 amino acids. The germline V gene has CDR1 SGHDT and CDR2 YYEEEE. CDR3 bases read: TGTGCCAGCAGCTCTCGGGCTAGCGGCGCCGGGACG. Protein product: CASSSRASGAGT. The entire CDR3 is CASSSRASGAGTQYF. Filled out from reference TRBV5-6 and TRBJ2-3, the complete variable domain reads DAGVTQSPTHLIKTRGQQVTLRCSPKSGHDTVSWYQQALGQGPQFIFQYYEEEERQRGNFPDRFSGHQFPNYSSELNVNALLLGDSALYLCASSSRASGAGTQYFGPGTRLTVL.

As concerns this clone: The sequence runs out 3 residues before the end of the CDR3; the remainder is reconstructed from the germline J gene. The V and J genes are TRBV19 and TRBJ2-1; 7 nucleotides match TRBD1. Looked up from germline, CDR1 is LNHDA and CDR2 is SQIVND (reference sequence). This CDR3 region has 14 residues. V lost 10 bases to trimming and J lost 4 bases; unmatched junction nucleotides: 10. CDR3 sequence: CAIGDREGYNEQFF. The covered CDR3 bases are TGTGCCATCGGAGACAGGGAAGGATACAATGAG. Drawing the rest from reference TRBV19 and TRBJ2-1, the complete variable domain is DGGITQSPKYLFRKEGQNVTLSCEQNLNHDAMYWYRQDPGQGLRLIYYSQIVNDFQKGDIAEGYSVSREKKESFPLTVTSAQKNPTAFYLCAIGDREGYNEQFFGPGTRLTVL.

To note about this clone: With the read ending 3 residues before the CDR3 end, the germline J gene is used to fill in that end. The gene calls are TRBV12-3 or TRBV12-4 and TRBJ2-5; 7 bases agree with TRBD2. The V and J ends lost 6 bases and 3 bases, in that order; junction bases with no gene match: 10. The CDR3 loop spans 15 amino acids. This CDR3 is CASRFVAGAKETQYF. The covered CDR3 bases are TGTGCCAGCAGATTTGTGGCGGGAGCAAAAGAGACC.

Worth noting for this clone: The read ends 3 residues shy of where the CDR3 ends; the end is completed using the germline J gene. V gene TRBV19 combines with J gene TRBJ1-1; 7 bases agree with TRBD1. The V gene's germline CDR1 is LNHDA and CDR2 SQIVND (reference sequence). The CDR3 has 13 amino acids. V lost 7 bases, J lost 6 bases, and 8 bases stayed unmatched. The part of the CDR3 DNA that was read is TGTGCCAGTACCTTAAGACAGGGTCCTGAA. Translating it yields CASTLRQGPE. The complete CDR3 sequence is CASTLRQGPEAFF. Full variable domain (remainder filled in from reference TRBV19 and TRBJ1-1): DGGITQSPKYLFRKEGQNVTLSCEQNLNHDAMYWYRQDPGQGLRLIYYSQIVNDFQKGDIAEGYSVSREKKESFPLTVTSAQKNPTAFYLCASTLRQGPEAFFGQGTRLTVV.

A word on this clone: The read finishes 3 residues shy of the CDR3 end, and the germline J gene is used to complete it. The identical CDR3 is also encoded by other nucleotide sequences in the sample. This sequence joins TRBV5-1 and TRBJ1-3; 7 bases fit TRBD1. Germline V gene sequence: CDR1 SGHRS, CDR2 YFSETQ. The CDR3 length is 14 residues. Trimming at V came to 3 bases and at J to 4 bases, leaving 4 bases not matched to a gene. CDR3 bases read: TGCGCCAGCAGCTCCGGGACAGTAGGAAACACC. Residues: CASSSGTVGNT. The complete CDR3 sequence is CASSSGTVGNTIYF.

Comments on this clone: The read stops 3 residues short of the end of the CDR3; the missing end is completed from the germline J gene. V is TRBV5-4 and J is TRBJ2-3; D possibly corresponds to TRBD2 (6 bases). The V end lost 2 bases, the J end lost 1 base, and 11 bases lay between the germline ends. The CDR3 totals 15 residues. Germline V gene lookup returns CDR1 SGHNT and CDR2 YYREEE (reference sequence). CDR3 DNA (partial): TGTGCCAGCAGCTTAGATAGCGGTCGCACAGATACG. The encoded protein is CASSLDSGRTDT. The CDR3 in full is CASSLDSGRTDTQYF.

Comment on this clone: Sequence at one end of the junction differs from germline and may be a read error. The read ends 3 residues before the CDR3 terminus; that terminus is restored from the germline J gene. The rearrangement joins TRBV4-2 to TRBJ2-2, with D unresolved. CDR1 is LGHNA, CDR2 YNFKEQ, per germline. CDR3 length equals 16 residues. CDR3 residues: CASSQVVYPSTGELFF. The part of the CDR3 DNA that was read is TGCGCCAGCAGCCAAGTAGTTTACCCTAGCACCGGGGAG.

The part of the CDR3 DNA that was read is TGCAGCGTTGGTGGACAGGGTGAAGAGACC. Translation: CSVGGQGEET. The full CDR3 is CSVGGQGEETQYF. This rearrangement joins TRBV29-1 to TRBJ2-5; 8 nucleotides agree with TRBD1. Read coverage stops 3 residues before the CDR3 terminus; the germline J gene supplies the remainder. The CDR3 extends over 13 amino acids. Germline lookup yields CDR1 SQVTM and CDR2 ANQGSEA. The J segment lost 3 bases and the V segment lost 4 bases, leaving 4 bases of the junction unmatched.

Concerning this clone itself: The CDR3 end lies 3 residues beyond the end of the read and is filled in from the germline J gene. The chain joins TRBV6-2 or TRBV6-3 to TRBJ2-2, with D possibly being TRBD2 (6 bases). Trimming stripped 4 bases from V and 7 bases from J, with 10 bases between. This CDR3 is 13 amino acids long. Germline-derived CDR1 and CDR2 are MNHEY and SVGEGT. The sequenced CDR3 bases are TGTGCCAGCAGTTCGGACTATCGCGGGGAG. Protein: CASSSDYRGE. The whole CDR3 is CASSSDYRGELFF.

Points on this clone: The read terminates 3 residues ahead of where the CDR3 ends, so the germline J gene completes it. The rearrangement links TRBV19 to TRBJ2-1; possibly TRBD2 for D (5 bases). Germline V CDR1 and CDR2: LNHDA, SQIVND (reference sequence). CDR3 size: 14 residues. V was shortened by 9 bases and J by 1 base, with 13 bases between the two germline ends. This CDR3 is CASSLVGSYNEQFF. The covered CDR3 bases are TGTGCCAGCTCACTAGTGGGTTCCTACAATGAG.

A note on this clone: The read ends 3 residues before the CDR3 terminus; that terminus is restored from the germline J gene. This chain uses TRBV20-1 with TRBJ1-5; D is possibly TRBD1 (5 bases). The CDR3 length is 13 residues. V dropped 3 bases and J dropped 3 bases, with 9 bases sitting between them. Germline V gives CDR1 DFQATT, CDR2 SNEGSKA (reference sequence). CDR3 DNA, as far as it was read: TGCAGTGCTAGGGGGGGTATCAATCAGCCC. This gives the protein CSARGGINQP. The whole CDR3 sequence reads CSARGGINQPQHF.

Concerning this clone: The CDR3 is cut off 3 residues early in the read; its end comes from the germline J gene. The V and J genes are TRBV7-2 and TRBJ2-3, with D uncertain. Germline assignment: CDR1 SGHTA and CDR2 FQGNSA. With 6 bases removed from V and 0 bases from J, the gap between germline ends came to 13 bases. The CDR3 extends over 15 amino acids. The sequenced part of the CDR3 DNA is TGTGCCAGCAGTGCTAGAGCCCTTAGCACAGATACG. Translation: CASSARALSTDT. The CDR3 in full is CASSARALSTDTQYF.

As regards this clone: From the germline J gene comes the end of the CDR3, since the read stops 3 residues before it. The rearrangement joins TRBV18 to TRBJ1-2; D is undetermined. This CDR3 spans 17 amino acids. Germline V gives CDR1 KGHSH, CDR2 LQKENI. The CDR3 reads CASSPTLAGGIKNIYTF. CDR3 DNA, as far as it was read: TGTGCCAGCTCACCAACACTAGCGGGAGGGATTAAAAACATC.

Details on this clone: The read ends 3 residues shy of where the CDR3 ends; the end is completed using the germline J gene. The chain employs TRBV28 and TRBJ2-7; D possibly corresponds to TRBD2 (6 bases). Germline lookup yields CDR1 MDHEN and CDR2 SYDVKM. This CDR3 is 14 amino acids long. The V end lost 3 bases, the J end lost 0 bases, and 9 bases lay between the germline ends. CDR3 DNA, as far as it was read: TGTGCCAGCAGTTTGGCGGGGCCCTCCTACGAG. This encodes CASSLAGPSYE. The entire CDR3 reads CASSLAGPSYEQYF.

With respect to this clone: The CDR3 is cut off 3 residues early in the read; its end comes from the germline J gene. The genes are TRBV7-2 and TRBJ2-5; D is perhaps TRBD2 (5 bases). The CDR3 spans 14 residues. Germline-derived CDR1 and CDR2 are SGHTA and FQGNSA. The V and J ends lost 1 base and 5 bases respectively, with 11 bases between them. The sequenced CDR3 bases are TGTGCCAGCAGCTTAGTGTTCGGGGTTGAGACC. It translates to CASSLVFGVET. The full-length CDR3 reads as CASSLVFGVETQYF.

As for this clone: The DNA ends 3 residues before the CDR3 does, and the rest of the CDR3 is filled in from the germline J gene. The chain links TRBV6-2 or TRBV6-3 to TRBJ2-5; 7 bases fit TRBD2. Germline V gene lookup returns CDR1 MNHEY and CDR2 SVGEGT. The J segment lost 6 bases and the V segment lost 3 bases, leaving 7 bases of the junction unmatched. The CDR3 extends over 14 amino acids. The covered CDR3 bases are TGTGCCAGCAGTTATGGGGGGGTTATGCAGACC. Protein sequence: CASSYGGVMQT. The CDR3 in full is CASSYGGVMQTQYF.

With respect to this clone: The read ends 3 residues shy of where the CDR3 ends; the end is completed using the germline J gene. This chain joins TRBV19 and TRBJ1-4; D may be TRBD1 (6 bases). V was clipped by 7 bases and J by 4 bases, with 13 bases between them. Germline loops: CDR1 LNHDA, CDR2 SQIVND (reference sequence). The CDR3 loop spans 14 amino acids. CDR3 loop: CASTLDRNNEKLFF. CDR3 bases read: TGTGCCAGTACCCTCGACAGGAATAATGAAAAA.

About this clone itself: At one of its ends the junction is not consistent with the germline gene, which may arise from a read error. Read sequence stops 3 residues before the CDR3 end, and the germline J gene provides the missing end. This chain connects TRBV4-2 to TRBJ2-7; 7 bases are shared with TRBD1. The CDR3 sequence is 16 residues long. Germline V gives CDR1 LGHNA, CDR2 YNFKEQ. The CDR3 reads CASSQDRGGARYEQYF. The covered CDR3 bases are TGCGCCAGCAGCCAAGATAGAGGGGGCGCGAGGTACGAG.

As for this clone: From the germline J gene comes the end of the CDR3, since the read stops 3 residues before it. The genes are TRBV7-9 and TRBJ2-7, with TRBD2 identical over 7 bases. V lost 5 bases to trimming and J lost 5 bases; unmatched junction nucleotides: 6. In germline, CDR1 is SEHNR, CDR2 FQNEAQ (reference sequence). The CDR3 runs 13 residues. The DNA read from the CDR3 is TGTGCCAGCAGCCTTGGACTAGTTGACGAG. Encoded protein: CASSLGLVDE. The full CDR3 protein reads CASSLGLVDEQYF. Full variable domain (missing parts from reference TRBV7-9 and TRBJ2-7): DTGVSQNPRHKITKRGQNVTFRCDPISEHNRLYWYRQTLGQGPEFLTYFQNEAQLEKSRLLSDRFSAERPKGSFSTLEIQRTEQGDSAMYLCASSLGLVDEQYFGPGTRLTVT.

Note on this clone: The read finishes 3 residues shy of the CDR3 end, and the germline J gene is used to complete it. The rearrangement links TRBV5-8 to TRBJ2-2, with D perhaps matching TRBD1 (6 bases). Looked up from germline, CDR1 is SGHTS and CDR2 is YDEGEE. This CDR3 spans 15 amino acids. Partial CDR3 DNA: TGTGCCAGCAGCCGGGGACAAGGCGGCACGGGACCG. Translating it yields CASSRGQGGTGP. The full CDR3 sequence reads CASSRGQGGTGPLFF.

On this clone: The CDR3 goes on 3 residues after the read ends, and that part is filled in from the germline J gene. The gene calls are TRBV6-1 and TRBJ1-2; D is undetermined. The germline V gene has CDR1 MNHNS and CDR2 SASEGT. The CDR3 sequence is 13 residues long. The V and J ends lost 6 bases and 3 bases respectively, with 11 bases between them. The covered CDR3 bases are TGTGCCAGCAGGGAACCTACGGACTATGGC. It translates to CASREPTDYG. The whole CDR3 is CASREPTDYGYTF.

Remarks on this clone: The read stops 3 residues short of the end of the CDR3; the missing end is completed from the germline J gene. J is TRBJ2-4 and V is TRBV19, with D perhaps TRBD2 (6 bases). The V end was cut by 3 bases, the J end by 4 bases, with 16 bases between. The CDR3 length is 16 residues. From germline, CDR1 is LNHDA and CDR2 SQIVND (reference sequence). The CDR3 sequence: CASSMERRAGKNIQYF. The CDR3 bases that were read are TGTGCCAGTAGTATGGAAAGGAGGGCGGGTAAAAACATT.

Worth noting for this clone: The read finishes 3 residues shy of the CDR3 end, and the germline J gene is used to complete it. The chain recombines TRBV20-1 with TRBJ2-3; 7 bases line up with TRBD1. The CDR3 runs 15 residues. From germline, CDR1 is DFQATT and CDR2 SNEGSKA (reference sequence). This CDR3 is CSAPITGAGNQPQYF. The covered CDR3 bases are TGCAGTGCTCCTATAACAGGGGCCGGCAATCAGCCG.

Remarks on this clone: The CDR3 goes on 3 residues after the read ends, and that part is filled in from the germline J gene. The chain carries TRBV20-1 and TRBJ1-2; 11 bases match TRBD1. CDR3 length: 16 amino acids. CDR1 is DFQATT and CDR2 is SNEGSKA in the germline V gene (reference sequence). CDR3 DNA, as far as it was read: TGCAGTGCTTCCCAGATCTACGGACAGGGGGCAAATGAC. It codes for CSASQIYGQGAND. The whole CDR3 is CSASQIYGQGANDYTF.

In the case of this clone: The read finishes 3 residues shy of the CDR3 end, and the germline J gene is used to complete it. J is TRBJ2-4 and V is TRBV19; D possibly uses TRBD1 or TRBD2 (5 bases each). There are 14 residues in the CDR3. CDR1 is LNHDA, CDR2 SQIVND, per germline (reference sequence). CDR3 amino acids: CASSLETRGYGQYF. CDR3 bases read: TGTGCCAGTAGTTTGGAAACGAGGGGCTATGGT.